The TCR beta chain described here comes from a study of T cells after somatic rescue of genetic block. TCRdb keeps only in-frame clones here, not all; method: immunoSEQ multiplex PCR. The sample carries 10,000 to 15,000 clones, 70% to 75% recorded once. Trimming took off 1 base at V and 3 bases at J, with 7 bases between the two ends. CDR3 size: 14 residues. Germline lookup yields CDR1 MGHRA and CDR2 YSYEKL. This clone turned up a few times. The sequence was collected from a boy under 18. Sequences were obtained from peripheral blood mononuclear cells (PBMCs). The chain uses TRBV4-1 and TRBJ1-5; no firm D call. CDR3 DNA: TGCGCCAGCAGCCAAGGGATCAACAATCAGCCCCAGCATTTT. It specifies CASSQGINNQPQHF.